The sequence of this T cell receptor beta chain was determined in a study of molecular identifiers for immune sequencing clone quantification. Previously described methods and listed TCR primers were used for bulk TCR libraries. TCRdb re-called the PCR reads with MiXCR, one entry per CDR3 protein. The repertoire holds about 320,000 distinct CDR3 sequences, with 24% as singletons. The CDR3 runs 8 residues. The germline V gene encodes CDR1 SQVTM and CDR2 ANQGSEA. V was pared by 4 bases and J by 16 bases, with 7 bases between. This clonotype was recorded at least ten times. The V call is TRBV29-1, the J call TRBJ1-4; D is uncertain. Input material: naive CD8+ T cells from blood, with Jurkat cell RNA spiked in. Described subset: FACS-sorted CD8+CD4-CCR7+CD45RA+ naive T cells. The sequence was obtained from a human donor in good health. Some libraries in this study had Jurkat cell RNA spiked in. The CDR3 region has the DNA TGCAGCGTTGGGGGAGGGTTTTTT. It translates to CSVGGGFF.